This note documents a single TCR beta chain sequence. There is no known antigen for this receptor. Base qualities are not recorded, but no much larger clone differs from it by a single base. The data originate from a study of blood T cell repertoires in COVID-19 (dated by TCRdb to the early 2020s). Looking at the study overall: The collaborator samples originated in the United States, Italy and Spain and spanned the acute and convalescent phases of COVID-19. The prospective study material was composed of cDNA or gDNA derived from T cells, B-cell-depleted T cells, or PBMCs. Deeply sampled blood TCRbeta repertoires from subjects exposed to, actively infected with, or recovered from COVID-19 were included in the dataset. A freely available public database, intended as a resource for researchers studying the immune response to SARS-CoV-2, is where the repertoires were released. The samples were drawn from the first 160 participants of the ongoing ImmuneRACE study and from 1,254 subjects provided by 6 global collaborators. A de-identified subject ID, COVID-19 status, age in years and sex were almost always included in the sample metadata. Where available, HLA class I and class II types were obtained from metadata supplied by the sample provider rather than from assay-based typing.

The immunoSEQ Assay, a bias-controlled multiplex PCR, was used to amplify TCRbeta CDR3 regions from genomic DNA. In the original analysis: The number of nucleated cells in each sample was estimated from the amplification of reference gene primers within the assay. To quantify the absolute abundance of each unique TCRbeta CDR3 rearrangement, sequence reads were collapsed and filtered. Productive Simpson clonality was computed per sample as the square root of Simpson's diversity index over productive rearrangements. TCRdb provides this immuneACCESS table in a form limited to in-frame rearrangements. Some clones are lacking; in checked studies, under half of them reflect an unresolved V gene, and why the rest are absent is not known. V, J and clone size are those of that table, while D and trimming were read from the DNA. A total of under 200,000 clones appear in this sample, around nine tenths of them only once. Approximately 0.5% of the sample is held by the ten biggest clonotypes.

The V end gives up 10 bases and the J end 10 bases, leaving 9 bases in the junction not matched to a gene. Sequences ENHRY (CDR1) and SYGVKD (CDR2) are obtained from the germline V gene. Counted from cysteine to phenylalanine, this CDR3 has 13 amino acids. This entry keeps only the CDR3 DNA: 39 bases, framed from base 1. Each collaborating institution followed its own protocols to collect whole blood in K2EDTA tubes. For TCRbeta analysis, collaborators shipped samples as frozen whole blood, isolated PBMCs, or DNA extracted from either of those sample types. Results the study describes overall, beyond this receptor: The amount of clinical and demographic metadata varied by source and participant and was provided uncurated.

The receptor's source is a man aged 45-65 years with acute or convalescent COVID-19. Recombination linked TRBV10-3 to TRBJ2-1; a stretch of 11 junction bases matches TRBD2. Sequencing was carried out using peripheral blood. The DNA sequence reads TGTGCCACGACTAGCGGGGTCTTCGGGGAGCAGTTCTTC. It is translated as CATTSGVFGEQFF.